Listed below are T cell receptor beta chains from one sample, sequenced in a study of T cell repertoires in cytomegalovirus infection. Antigen specificity for these receptors is unknown. One entry per CDR3 protein results from TCRdb running MiXCR on the reads. The sample carries some 940,000 distinct CDR3 sequences, roughly 30% recorded once. The material was cultured CD8+ T cells from PBMCs, obtained from culture after CMV antigen stimulation. These receptors were taken from a human donor in good health (CMV status not recorded). Some clones in this sample may be carry-over from other donors' samples. The CDR3 runs from the conserved cysteine through the conserved F or W. The D gene is left open where the match is weak. Not all rows give a size; the values are once, few, many and, for expanded clones, a class.

NA	TRBV2	TRBJ1-2	NA	CASSDRTENYGYTF	TGTGCCAGCAGTGACAGGACAGAGAACTATGGCTACACCTTC
NA	TRBV7-9	TRBJ2-7	TRBD1	CASSVPGQASYEQYF	TGTGCCAGCAGCGTTCCGGGACAGGCTTCCTACGAGCAGTACTTC
NA	TRBV7-6	TRBJ2-7	TRBD1	CASSLEAGQGSYEQYF	TGTGCCAGCAGCTTAGAAGCGGGACAGGGTTCCTACGAGCAGTACTTC
few	TRBV14	TRBJ1-4	NA	CASSQEGLAPNEKLFF	TGTGCCAGCAGCCAAGAAGGTTTAGCACCTAATGAAAAACTGTTTTTT
few	TRBV20-1	TRBJ1-2	TRBD1	CSAWTGGAWGYTF	TGCAGTGCATGGACAGGGGGCGCTTGGGGCTACACCTTC
NA	TRBV10-3	TRBJ2-7	NA	CAISEAGRLYEQYF	TGTGCCATCAGTGAGGCTGGCAGGCTCTACGAGCAGTACTTC
many	TRBV6-1	TRBJ1-1	NA	CASRVLPSDSRSPEAFF	TGTGCCAGCAGGGTATTACCTTCCGACTCTAGGTCTCCTGAAGCTTTCTTT
NA	TRBV27	TRBJ1-6	NA	CASSPPTGPGRNSPLHF	TGTGCCAGCAGTCCCCCCACAGGACCCGGTCGAAATTCACCCCTCCACTTT
NA	TRBV29-1	TRBJ1-1	TRBD1	CSVPDRGHRRDTEAFF	TGCAGCGTTCCGGACAGGGGGCATAGGAGAGACACTGAAGCTTTCTTT
NA	TRBV19	TRBJ2-1	NA	CASSMEGGSYNEQFF	TGTGCCAGTAGTATGGAGGGAGGCTCCTACAATGAGCAGTTCTTC
many	TRBV19	TRBJ2-7	TRBD1	CASSIFGTGSYEQYF	TGTGCCAGTAGTATCTTTGGGACAGGCTCCTACGAGCAGTACTTC
NA	TRBV19	TRBJ1-1	TRBD1	CASSIDRVGVTEAFF	TGTGCCAGTAGTATTGACAGGGTGGGCGTCACTGAAGCTTTCTTT
NA	TRBV14	TRBJ1-4	NA	CASSPGWGVNEKLFF	TGTGCCAGCAGCCCCGGATGGGGGGTTAATGAAAAACTGTTTTTT
NA	TRBV29-1	TRBJ1-2	NA	CSVEDSNGYTF	TGCAGCGTTGAAGACAGTAATGGCTACACCTTC
NA	TRBV19	TRBJ2-5	NA	CASRNLGSQETQYF	TGTGCCAGTAGGAACCTCGGAAGCCAAGAGACCCAGTACTTC
NA	TRBV4-2	TRBJ1-2	NA	CASSQENAANYGYTF	TGTGCCAGCAGCCAAGAAAACGCAGCTAACTATGGCTACACCTTC
few	TRBV4-3	TRBJ1-3	TRBD1	CASSLGTGGLSSGNTIYF	TGCGCCAGCAGCCTCGGGACAGGGGGCTTAAGCTCTGGAAACACCATATATTTT
few	TRBV10-3	TRBJ1-1	NA	CAIWAGSTEAFF	TGTGCCATTTGGGCCGGATCCACTGAAGCTTTCTTT
few	TRBV7-6	TRBJ2-5	NA	CASSSGGELETQYF	TGTGCCAGCAGCTCAGGAGGGGAATTAGAGACCCAGTACTTC
NA	TRBV15	TRBJ2-1	TRBD1	CATSRYRGPSNEQFF	TGTGCCACCAGCAGATACAGGGGGCCAAGCAATGAGCAGTTCTTC
NA	TRBV2	TRBJ2-2	NA	CAQRAAAGRAGELFF	TGTGCCCAGCGGGCGGCGGCTGGGCGGGCCGGGGAGCTGTTTTTT
NA	TRBV27	TRBJ2-7	NA	CASSLGGGSREQYF	TGTGCCAGCAGTTTAGGTGGGGGGTCGCGCGAGCAGTACTTC
NA	TRBV29-1	TRBJ1-1	NA	CSVDEVNRAEAFF	TGCAGCGTTGATGAGGTGAACCGGGCTGAAGCTTTCTTT
few	TRBV6-1	TRBJ2-1	TRBD2	CASRPSGGEQFF	TGTGCCAGCAGACCTAGCGGGGGCGAGCAGTTCTTC
many	TRBV7-8	TRBJ2-3	TRBD1	CASSFSRGLTDTQYF	TGTGCCAGCAGCTTTAGCAGGGGGCTTACAGATACGCAGTATTTT
NA	TRBV7-9	TRBJ2-5	NA	CASSYSRSRAETQYF	TGTGCCAGCAGCTATTCGAGGAGTAGGGCGGAGACCCAGTACTTC
NA	TRBV15	TRBJ1-6	TRBD1	CATSPPNPGIGGRDNSPLHF	TGTGCCACCAGCCCCCCCAACCCAGGGATAGGGGGCAGAGATAATTCACCCCTCCACTTT
NA	TRBV6-5	TRBJ1-2	TRBD1	CASMGQGAGGYTF	TGTGCCAGCATGGGACAGGGGGCTGGCGGCTACACCTTC
NA	TRBV24-1	TRBJ2-4	TRBD1	CATSDVAGGDKNIQYF	TGTGCCACCAGTGATGTGGCAGGGGGTGACAAAAACATTCAGTACTTC
NA	TRBV7-2	TRBJ1-2	NA	CASSLVSSGGYTF	TGTGCCAGCAGCTTAGTCTCATCGGGCGGCTACACCTTC
NA	TRBV6-5	TRBJ2-1	NA	CASSRLGLGNEQFF	TGTGCCAGCAGCCGACTGGGCCTCGGGAATGAGCAGTTCTTC
few	TRBV27	TRBJ1-5	NA	CASSRESKSNQPQHF	TGTGCCAGCTCCCGGGAGTCGAAGAGCAATCAGCCCCAGCATTTT
NA	TRBV7-6	TRBJ2-7	NA	CASSLISAPRDEQYF	TGTGCCAGCAGCTTAATTAGTGCCCCCAGGGACGAGCAGTACTTC
NA	TRBV11-2	TRBJ2-3	NA	CVSSLDVGSSTDTQYF	TGTGTCAGCAGCTTAGATGTCGGGTCATCCACAGATACGCAGTATTTT
NA	TRBV5-1	TRBJ2-1	NA	CASSSVQSFTSSSYNEQFF	TGCGCCAGCAGCTCTGTCCAATCATTTACAAGCAGCTCCTACAATGAGCAGTTCTTC
NA	TRBV28	TRBJ2-1	TRBD1	CASSSRQGDGNEQFF	TGTGCCAGCAGTTCGAGACAGGGGGATGGTAATGAGCAGTTCTTC
NA	TRBV2	TRBJ1-1	TRBD1	CASSQGVWTEAFF	TGTGCCAGCAGTCAGGGGGTTTGGACTGAAGCTTTCTTT
NA	TRBV7-3	TRBJ2-2	TRBD2	CASSSGGQGNTGELFF	TGTGCCAGCAGCTCGGGAGGGCAGGGGAACACCGGGGAGCTGTTTTTT
many	TRBV7-2	TRBJ2-5	TRBD1	CASRGQGLEETQYF	TGTGCCAGCAGAGGACAGGGTTTGGAGGAGACCCAGTACTTC
few	TRBV7-9	TRBJ2-7	NA	CASSLVGEQGSYEQYF	TGTGCCAGCAGCTTAGTGGGGGAACAGGGATCCTACGAGCAGTACTTC
NA	TRBV20-1	TRBJ1-1	NA	CRDPRGLPEAFF	TGCAGGGACCCCAGGGGATTGCCTGAAGCTTTCTTT
once	TRBV19	TRBJ2-6	NA	CATRGRLANVLTF	TGTGCCACCCGAGGGAGATTAGCCAACGTCCTGACTTTC
NA	TRBV18	TRBJ2-7	TRBD1	CASSPTGQGDEQYF	TGTGCCAGCTCACCGACGGGACAGGGCGACGAGCAGTACTTC
NA	TRBV12-3/TRBV12-4	TRBJ2-1	NA	CANSLGLPLEQFF	TGTGCCAACAGTTTAGGCTTACCACTTGAGCAGTTCTTC
NA	TRBV12-3/TRBV12-4	TRBJ2-3	TRBD2	CASDLAGEPSLYTQYF	TGTGCCAGCGATTTAGCGGGGGAACCTTCTTTATATACGCAGTATTTT
few	TRBV2	TRBJ2-3	TRBD2	CASRRGVTSGGTAQSSDTQYF	TGTGCCAGCAGAAGGGGCGTTACTAGCGGGGGGACCGCACAATCATCAGATACGCAGTATTTT